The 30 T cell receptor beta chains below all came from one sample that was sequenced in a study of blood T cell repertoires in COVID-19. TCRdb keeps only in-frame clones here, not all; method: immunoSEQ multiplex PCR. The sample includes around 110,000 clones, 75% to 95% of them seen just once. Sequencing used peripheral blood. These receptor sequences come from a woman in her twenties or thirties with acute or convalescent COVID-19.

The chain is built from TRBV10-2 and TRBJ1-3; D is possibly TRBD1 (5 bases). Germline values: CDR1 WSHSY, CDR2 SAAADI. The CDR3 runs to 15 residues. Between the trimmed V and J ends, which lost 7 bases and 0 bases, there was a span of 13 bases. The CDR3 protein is CASNPDSSSGNTIYF. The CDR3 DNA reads TGCGCCAGCAACCCTGACAGCTCCTCTGGAAACACCATATATTTT.

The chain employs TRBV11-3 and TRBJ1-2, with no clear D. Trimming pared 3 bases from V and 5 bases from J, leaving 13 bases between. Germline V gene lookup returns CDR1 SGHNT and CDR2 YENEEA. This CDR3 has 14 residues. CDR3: CASSFSGRRYGYTF. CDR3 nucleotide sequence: TGTGCCAGCAGCTTTTCCGGGCGGAGGTATGGCTACACCTTC.

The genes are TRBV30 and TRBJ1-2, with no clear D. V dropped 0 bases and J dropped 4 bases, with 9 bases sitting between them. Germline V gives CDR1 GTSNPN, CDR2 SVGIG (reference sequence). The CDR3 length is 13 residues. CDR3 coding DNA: TGTGCCTGGAGTGTAGTTTTGGCCTATGGCTACACCTTC. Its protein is CAWSVVLAYGYTF.

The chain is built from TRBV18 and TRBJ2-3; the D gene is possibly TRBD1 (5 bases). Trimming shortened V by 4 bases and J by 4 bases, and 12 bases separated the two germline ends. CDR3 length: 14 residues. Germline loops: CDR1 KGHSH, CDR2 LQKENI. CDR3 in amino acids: CASSHPGFADTQYF. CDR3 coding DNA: TGTGCCAGCTCACACCCAGGGTTTGCAGATACGCAGTATTTT.

The CDR3 nucleotides are TGTGCCGGGGGACTAGCGGAAGAGACCCAGTACTTC. Amino acid sequence: CAGGLAEETQYF. This chain links TRBV7-9 with TRBJ2-5; 11 bases align to TRBD2. The trim removed 11 bases at V and 3 bases at J, leaving 2 bases unmatched. The germline gives CDR1 SEHNR, CDR2 FQNEAQ (reference sequence). The length of the CDR3 is 12 residues. The whole variable domain, remainder taken from reference TRBV7-9 and TRBJ2-5, is DTGVSQNPRHKITKRGQNVTFRCDPISEHNRLYWYRQTLGQGPEFLTYFQNEAQLEKSRLLSDRFSAERPKGSFSTLEIQRTEQGDSAMYLCAGGLAEETQYFGPGTRLLVL.

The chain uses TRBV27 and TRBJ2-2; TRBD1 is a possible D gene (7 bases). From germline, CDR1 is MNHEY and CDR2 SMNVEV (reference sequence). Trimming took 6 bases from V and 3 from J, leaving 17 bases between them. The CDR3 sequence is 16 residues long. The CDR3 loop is CASSSTGEADTGELFF. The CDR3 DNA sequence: TGTGCCAGCAGCTCAACAGGGGAGGCGGACACCGGGGAGCTGTTTTTT.

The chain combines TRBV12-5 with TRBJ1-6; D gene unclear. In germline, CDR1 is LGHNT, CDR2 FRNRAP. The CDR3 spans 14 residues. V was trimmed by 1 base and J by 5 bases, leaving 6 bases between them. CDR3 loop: CASGLGVNNSPLHF. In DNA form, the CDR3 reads TGTGCTAGTGGTTTGGGAGTCAATAATTCACCCCTCCACTTT.

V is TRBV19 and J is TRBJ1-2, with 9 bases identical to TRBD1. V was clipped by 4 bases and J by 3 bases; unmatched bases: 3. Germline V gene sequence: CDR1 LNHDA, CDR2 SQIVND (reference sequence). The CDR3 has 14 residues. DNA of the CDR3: TGTGCCAGTAGTAGGGACAGGGTAGACTATGGCTACACCTTC. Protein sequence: CASSRDRVDYGYTF.

The CDR3 protein is CSASSPGWAGNQPQHF. In DNA form, the CDR3 reads TGCAGTGCTAGTAGCCCGGGATGGGCGGGCAATCAGCCCCAGCATTTT. This chain links TRBV20-1 with TRBJ1-5; D gene uncertain. Trimming removed 3 bases from V and 2 bases from J, with 17 bases in between. Germline values: CDR1 DFQATT, CDR2 SNEGSKA (reference sequence). The CDR3 spans 16 residues.

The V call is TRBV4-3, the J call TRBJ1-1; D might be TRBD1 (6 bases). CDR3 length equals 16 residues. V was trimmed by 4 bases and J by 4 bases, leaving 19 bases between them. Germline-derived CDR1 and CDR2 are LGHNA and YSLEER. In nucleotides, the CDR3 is TGCGCCAGCAGCCGACGTGGTTTGGGGGCGTTCACTGAAGCTTTCTTT. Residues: CASSRRGLGAFTEAFF.

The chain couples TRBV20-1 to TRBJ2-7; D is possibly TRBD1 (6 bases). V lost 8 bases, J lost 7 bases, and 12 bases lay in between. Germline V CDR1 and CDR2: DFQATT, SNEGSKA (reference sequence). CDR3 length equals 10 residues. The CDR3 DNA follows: TGCAGTACGAGGGGGTCGGAGCAGTACTTC. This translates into CSTRGSEQYF.

The chain's CDR3 is CSAGQGYGYTF. The CDR3 coding sequence is TGCAGTGCTGGGCAGGGCTATGGCTACACCTTC. The chain uses TRBV20-1 and TRBJ1-2; D might be TRBD1 (5 bases). V shed 5 bases and J shed 4 bases, with 8 bases lying between them. In germline, CDR1 is DFQATT, CDR2 SNEGSKA (reference sequence). The CDR3 is 11 amino acids.

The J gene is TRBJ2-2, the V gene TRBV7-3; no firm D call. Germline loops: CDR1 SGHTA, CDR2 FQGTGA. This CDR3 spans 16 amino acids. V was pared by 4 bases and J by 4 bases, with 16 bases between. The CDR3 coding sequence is TGTGCCAGCAGCTCTTCCGCTGCATACTCCACCGGGGAGCTGTTTTTT. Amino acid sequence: CASSSSAAYSTGELFF. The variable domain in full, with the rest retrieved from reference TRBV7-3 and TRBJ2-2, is GAGVSQTPSNKVTEKGKYVELRCDPISGHTALYWYRQSLGQGPEFLIYFQGTGAADDSGLPNDRFFAVRPEGSVSTLKIQRTERGDSAVYLCASSSSAAYSTGELFFGEGSRLTVL.

CDR3 DNA sequence: TGCGCCAGCAGCCAAGAGGCGACGGGGGGCACAGATACGCAGTATTTT. Its translation: CASSQEATGGTDTQYF. The chain is built from TRBV4-3 and TRBJ2-3, with D perhaps matching TRBD2 (6 bases). Looked up from germline, CDR1 is LGHNA and CDR2 is YSLEER. Trimming removed 0 bases at V and 1 base at J, with 11 bases between. The CDR3 has 16 residues.

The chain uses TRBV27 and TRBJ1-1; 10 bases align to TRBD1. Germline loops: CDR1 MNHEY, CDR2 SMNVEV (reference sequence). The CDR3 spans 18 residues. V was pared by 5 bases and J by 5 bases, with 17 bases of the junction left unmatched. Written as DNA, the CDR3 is TGTGCCAGCAGTCCCCGGACAGGGGGGAGACAACGTTGGACTGAAGCTTTCTTT. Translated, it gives CASSPRTGGRQRWTEAFF.

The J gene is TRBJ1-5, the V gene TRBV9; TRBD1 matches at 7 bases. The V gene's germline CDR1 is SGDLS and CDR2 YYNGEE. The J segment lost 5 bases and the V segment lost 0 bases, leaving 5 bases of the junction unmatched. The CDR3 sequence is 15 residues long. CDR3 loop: CASSVATGPHQPQHF. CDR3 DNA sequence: TGTGCCAGCAGCGTAGCGACAGGGCCCCATCAGCCCCAGCATTTT.

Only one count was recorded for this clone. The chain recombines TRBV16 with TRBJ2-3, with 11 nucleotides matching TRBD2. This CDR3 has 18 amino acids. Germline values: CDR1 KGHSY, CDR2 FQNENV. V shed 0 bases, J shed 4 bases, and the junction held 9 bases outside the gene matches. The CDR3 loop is CASSQSLAGGLFSDTQYF. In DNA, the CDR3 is TGTGCCAGCAGCCAATCGCTAGCGGGAGGCTTGTTTTCAGATACGCAGTATTTT.

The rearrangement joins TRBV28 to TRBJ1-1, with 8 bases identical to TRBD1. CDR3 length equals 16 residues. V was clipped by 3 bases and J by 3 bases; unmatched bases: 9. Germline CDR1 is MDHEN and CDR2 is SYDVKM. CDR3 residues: CASSLARGRPDTEAFF. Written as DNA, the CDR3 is TGTGCCAGCAGTTTGGCCAGGGGGCGCCCGGACACTGAAGCTTTCTTT.

CDR3 in amino acids: CASSLETGTYGYTF. CDR3 sequence (DNA): TGTGCCAGCAGCTTAGAGACAGGGACCTATGGCTACACCTTC. The rearrangement uses TRBV11-3 and TRBJ1-2; the match to TRBD1 covers 7 bases. The CDR3 runs 14 residues. V gave up 0 bases and J gave up 4 bases; unmatched junction bases: 2. Germline V gives CDR1 SGHNT, CDR2 YENEEA.

CDR3 bases: TGTGCCAGCAGCTTAGACAGGGAGGCTGAAGCTTTCTTT. Its protein is CASSLDREAEAFF. V usage is TRBV11-2 and J usage is TRBJ1-1; maybe TRBD1 (5 bases). The germline gives CDR1 SGHAT, CDR2 FQNNGV. There are 13 residues in the CDR3. Trimming cost V 0 bases and J 6 bases, with 8 bases left between them.

CDR3 protein: CASSLARLAGGPSYEQYF. CDR3 sequence (DNA): TGTGCCAGCAGCTTAGCCCGACTAGCGGGAGGACCATCCTACGAGCAGTACTTC. This chain uses TRBV11-2 with TRBJ2-7; 13 nucleotides line up with TRBD2. This CDR3 comprises 18 residues. The V gene end was trimmed by 1 base and the J gene end by 1 base; junction bases not matched to a gene: 7. Germline CDR1 SGHAT, CDR2 FQNNGV.

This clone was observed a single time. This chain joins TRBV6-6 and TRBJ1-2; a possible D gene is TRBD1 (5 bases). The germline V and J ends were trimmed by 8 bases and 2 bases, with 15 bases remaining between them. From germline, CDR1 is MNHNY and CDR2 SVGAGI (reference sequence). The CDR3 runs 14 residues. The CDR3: CASGGGVENYGYTF. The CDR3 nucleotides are TGTGCCAGCGGTGGAGGGGTTGAGAACTATGGCTACACCTTC.

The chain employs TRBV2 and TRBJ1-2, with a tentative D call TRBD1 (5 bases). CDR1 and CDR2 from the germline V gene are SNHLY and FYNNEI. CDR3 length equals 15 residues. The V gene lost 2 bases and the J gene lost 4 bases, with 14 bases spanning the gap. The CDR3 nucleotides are TGTGCCAGCAGTGAATCAGGGTCGGAATTCTATGGCTACACCTTC. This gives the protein CASSESGSEFYGYTF.

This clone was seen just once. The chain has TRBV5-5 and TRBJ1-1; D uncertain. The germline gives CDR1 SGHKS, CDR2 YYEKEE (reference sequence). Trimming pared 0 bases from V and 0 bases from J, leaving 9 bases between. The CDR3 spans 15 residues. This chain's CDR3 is CASSLEEQMNTEAFF. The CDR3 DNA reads TGTGCCAGCAGCTTGGAAGAGCAAATGAACACTGAAGCTTTCTTT.

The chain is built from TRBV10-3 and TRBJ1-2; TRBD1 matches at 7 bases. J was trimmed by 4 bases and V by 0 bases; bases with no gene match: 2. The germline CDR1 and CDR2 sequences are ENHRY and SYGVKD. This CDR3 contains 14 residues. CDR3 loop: CAISESRGTYGYTF. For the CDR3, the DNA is TGTGCCATCAGTGAGTCCAGGGGGACCTATGGCTACACCTTC.

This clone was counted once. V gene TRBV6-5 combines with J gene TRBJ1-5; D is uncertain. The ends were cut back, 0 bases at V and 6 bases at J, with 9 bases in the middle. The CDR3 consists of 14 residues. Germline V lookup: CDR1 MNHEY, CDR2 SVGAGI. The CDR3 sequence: CASSYSGYRQPQHF. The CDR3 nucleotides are TGTGCCAGCAGTTACTCCGGGTATCGTCAGCCCCAGCATTTT.

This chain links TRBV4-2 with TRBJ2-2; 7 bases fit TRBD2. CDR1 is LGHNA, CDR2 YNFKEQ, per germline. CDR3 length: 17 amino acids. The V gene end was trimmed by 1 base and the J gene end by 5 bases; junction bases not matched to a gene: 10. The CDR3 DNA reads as TGTGCCAGCAGCCAAGGACAGCGGGAAGGGGTTACCGGGGAGCTGTTTTTT. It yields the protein CASSQGQREGVTGELFF.

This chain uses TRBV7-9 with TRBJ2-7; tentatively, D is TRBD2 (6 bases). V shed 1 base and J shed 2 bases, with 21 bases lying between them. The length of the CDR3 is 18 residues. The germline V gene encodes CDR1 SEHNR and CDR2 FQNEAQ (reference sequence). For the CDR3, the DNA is TGTGCCAGCAGCTTAGTTCATGGAGTCACCGGAGGGGCCTACGAGCAGTACTTC. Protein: CASSLVHGVTGGAYEQYF.

CDR3 sequence reads: CASSRTGIPYEQYF. DNA of the CDR3: TGTGCCAGTAGTCGGACAGGTATTCCCTACGAGCAGTACTTC. The chain couples TRBV19 to TRBJ2-7; TRBD1 matches 7 bases. In germline, CDR1 is LNHDA, CDR2 SQIVND (reference sequence). The J segment lost 2 bases and the V segment lost 5 bases, leaving 6 bases of the junction unmatched. The CDR3 length is 14 residues.

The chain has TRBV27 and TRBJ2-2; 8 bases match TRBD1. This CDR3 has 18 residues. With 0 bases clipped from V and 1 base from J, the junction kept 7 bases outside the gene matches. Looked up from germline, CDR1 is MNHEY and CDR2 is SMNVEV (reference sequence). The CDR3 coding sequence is TGTGCCAGCAGTTTATCGTGGTGGGACAGGATGAACACCGGGGAGCTGTTTTTT. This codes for CASSLSWWDRMNTGELFF.